These 29 T cell receptor beta chains were all obtained from the same sample, sequenced in a study of T cell responses to AZD1222 COVID-19 vaccine (dated by TCRdb to about 2021). The time point label, as the study defines it: baseline before first vaccination. The library was obtained by the immunoSEQ multiplex PCR assay. TCRdb provides this immuneACCESS table in a form limited to in-frame rearrangements. Some clones are lacking; in checked studies, under half of them reflect an unresolved V gene, and why the rest are absent is not known. Across this sample there are about 160,000 clones, with less than 95% seen only once. Of the sample, over 1% falls within the top ten clones. The sample was peripheral blood, taken on day 0 of AZD1222 vaccination. The source is an adult in good health.

The CDR3 DNA follows: TGTGCCAGCAGCTTATTTGGGGATTCAAGCTCTGGGGCCAACGTCCTGACTTTC. Its translation: CASSLFGDSSSGANVLTF. The rearrangement uses TRBV13 and TRBJ2-6; the D is unclear. Trimming took off 2 bases at V and 0 bases at J, with 14 bases between the two ends. There are 18 residues in the CDR3. Germline loops: CDR1 PRHDT, CDR2 FYEKMQ (reference sequence).

The chain combines TRBV7-9 with TRBJ1-2; 7 positions match TRBD1. V lost 5 bases to trimming and J lost 2 bases; unmatched junction nucleotides: 2. The CDR3 is 13 amino acids. Germline-derived CDR1 and CDR2 are SEHNR and FQNEAQ (reference sequence). The CDR3: CASSKTGNYGYTF. For the CDR3, the DNA is TGTGCCAGCAGCAAGACAGGGAACTATGGCTACACCTTC.

The rearrangement links TRBV4-1 to TRBJ2-2; D unclear. This CDR3 is built from 15 residues. The V end was cut by 3 bases, the J end by 2 bases, with 10 bases between. The germline V gene has CDR1 MGHRA and CDR2 YSYEKL. The CDR3 spells CASSQSGDNTGELFF. The CDR3 bases are TGCGCCAGCAGCCAGTCAGGCGACAACACCGGGGAGCTGTTTTTT.

The V gene is TRBV7-8, the J gene TRBJ2-5; D is unclear. Germline CDR1 and CDR2: SGHVS and FQNEAQ. The CDR3 covers 13 residues. V was clipped by 3 bases and J by 2 bases, with 7 bases between them. CDR3 residues: CASSFVQQETQYF. As DNA, the CDR3 is TGTGCCAGCAGCTTCGTACAGCAAGAGACCCAGTACTTC.

This clone was counted once. The V call is TRBV30, the J call TRBJ1-2, with D possibly being TRBD1 (6 bases). Trimming removed 2 bases at V and 5 bases at J, with 12 bases between. Per the germline V gene, CDR1 is GTSNPN and CDR2 is SVGIG (reference sequence). CDR3 length: 13 amino acids. This chain's CDR3 is CAWSPLQGYGYTF. The CDR3 DNA sequence: TGTGCCTGGAGTCCACTGCAGGGGTATGGCTACACCTTC.

The chain couples TRBV6-5 to TRBJ2-1, with TRBD1 as a possible D gene (6 bases). Between the trimmed V and J ends, which lost 7 bases and 4 bases, there was a span of 14 bases. CDR1 and CDR2 from the germline V gene are MNHEY and SVGAGI. This CDR3 spans 14 amino acids. This CDR3 reads CASIPGTLYNEQFF. In DNA form, the CDR3 reads TGTGCCAGCATTCCCGGGACACTATACAATGAGCAGTTCTTC.

The rearrangement joins TRBV28 to TRBJ1-5; D not certain. Germline-derived CDR1 and CDR2 are MDHEN and SYDVKM. CDR3 length: 12 residues. The V gene lost 2 bases and the J gene lost 6 bases, with 5 bases spanning the gap. In DNA form, the CDR3 reads TGTGCCAGCAGTTTAGGGCTTCAGCCCCAGCATTTT. Amino acid sequence: CASSLGLQPQHF.

V is TRBV6-5 and J is TRBJ1-5; D may be TRBD1 (5 bases). With 6 bases removed from V and 3 bases from J, the gap between germline ends came to 9 bases. This CDR3 comprises 13 residues. The germline V gene encodes CDR1 MNHEY and CDR2 SVGAGI. The CDR3 is CASRGQVNQPQHF. CDR3 bases: TGTGCCAGCAGGGGGCAGGTCAATCAGCCCCAGCATTTT.

This clone was seen only a few times. This chain joins TRBV25-1 and TRBJ2-5, with TRBD2 matching over 9 bases. J gave up 3 bases and V 5 bases, and 1 base lay outside the gene matches. The V gene's germline CDR1 is MGHDK and CDR2 SYGVNS. The CDR3 has 13 residues. The CDR3: CASSLAGKETQYF. CDR3 bases: TGTGCCAGCAGTCTAGCGGGGAAAGAGACCCAGTACTTC.

The chain links TRBV10-3 to TRBJ1-6; tentative D call: TRBD1 (5 bases). Germline loops: CDR1 ENHRY, CDR2 SYGVKD. The CDR3 runs 17 residues. V dropped 4 bases and J dropped 7 bases, with 20 bases sitting between them. DNA for the CDR3: TGTGCCATCAGTGCTTCCGAGGGGAGAACGGGAAATTCACCCCTCCACTTT. Its translation: CAISASEGRTGNSPLHF.

This clone was picked up a small number of times. This chain links TRBV7-9 with TRBJ2-2, with unresolved D. Germline loops: CDR1 SEHNR, CDR2 FQNEAQ (reference sequence). Trimming cost V 2 bases and J 4 bases, with 14 bases left between them. The CDR3 consists of 16 residues. CDR3 in amino acids: CASSLWSGERTGELFF. The CDR3 DNA reads as TGTGCCAGCAGCTTATGGTCAGGCGAACGCACCGGGGAGCTGTTTTTT.

CDR3 amino acids: CASSLAEGLNTEAFF. CDR3 DNA: TGTGCCAGCAGCTTAGCGGAGGGCCTGAACACTGAAGCTTTCTTT. The chain couples TRBV7-9 to TRBJ1-1; D remains unclear. Trimming left V 0 bases short and J 0 bases short, with 8 bases between. The CDR3 totals 15 residues. Looked up from germline, CDR1 is SEHNR and CDR2 is FQNEAQ (reference sequence).

The rearrangement uses TRBV7-9 and TRBJ2-1, with TRBD2 identical over 11 bases. There are 16 residues in the CDR3. V was clipped by 5 bases and J by 6 bases; unmatched bases: 9. From germline, CDR1 is SEHNR and CDR2 FQNEAQ (reference sequence). The CDR3 sequence is CASSPVAGGLGNEQFF. CDR3 DNA sequence: TGTGCCAGCAGCCCGGTAGCGGGAGGGCTGGGCAATGAGCAGTTCTTC.

CDR3 in amino acids: CASSLGLATGRETQYF. In nucleotides, the CDR3 is TGTGCCAGCAGCTTAGGGCTAGCCACCGGACGGGAGACCCAGTACTTC. The chain couples TRBV7-9 to TRBJ2-5, with D possibly matching TRBD2 (5 bases). CDR3 size: 16 residues. Germline CDR1 is SEHNR and CDR2 is FQNEAQ (reference sequence). V was cut by 1 base and J by 5 bases, with 17 bases left in between.

This clone was seen only once. The rearrangement joins TRBV4-1 to TRBJ1-5; D remains ambiguous. Germline loops: CDR1 MGHRA, CDR2 YSYEKL. This CDR3 is 13 amino acids long. Trimming removed 1 base from V and 6 bases from J, with 7 bases in between. The CDR3 reads CASSQAVVQPQHF. The CDR3 nucleotides are TGCGCCAGCAGCCAAGCGGTAGTTCAGCCCCAGCATTTT.

This chain links TRBV11-2 with TRBJ2-1; tentative D call: TRBD1 (5 bases). Per the germline V gene, CDR1 is SGHAT and CDR2 is FQNNGV. The CDR3 totals 18 residues. The ends were cut back, 3 bases at V and 0 bases at J, with 18 bases in the middle. The CDR3, as DNA: TGTGCCAGCAGCTTCCGAAATTACAGGCCCAGCTCCTACAATGAGCAGTTCTTC. It encodes CASSFRNYRPSSYNEQFF.

In nucleotides, the CDR3 is TGTGCCAGCCGAAACGACAGGAGGAGGGGTAACTATGGCTACACCTTC. It specifies CASRNDRRRGNYGYTF. The chain recombines TRBV28 with TRBJ1-2; a weak D match, TRBD1 (6 bases). V lost 8 bases to trimming and J lost 1 base, with 20 bases between them. Germline V gene lookup returns CDR1 MDHEN and CDR2 SYDVKM. This CDR3 is built from 16 residues.

The J gene is TRBJ1-2, the V gene TRBV6-5, with D possibly TRBD1 on 6 matching bases. CDR1 is MNHEY, CDR2 SVGAGI, per germline. Trimming pared 2 bases from V and 6 bases from J, leaving 19 bases between. This CDR3 spans 16 amino acids. The CDR3 bases are TGTGCCAGCAGTTACCAACAAGGTGGGGGGGCCCATGGCTACACCTTC. It specifies CASSYQQGGGAHGYTF.

The chain is built from TRBV3-1 (or the pseudogene TRBV3-2) and TRBJ1-2; no clear D gene. Trimming removed 4 bases at V and 3 bases at J, with 12 bases between. The V gene's germline CDR1 is LGHDT and CDR2 YNNKEL (reference sequence). CDR3 length: 14 amino acids. The DNA for the CDR3 is TGTGCCAGCAGCCTTCAGGACGGCTACTATGGCTACACCTTC. It translates to CASSLQDGYYGYTF.

The V call is TRBV12-3 or TRBV12-4, the J call TRBJ1-2, with D uncertain. Trimming pared 5 bases from V and 2 bases from J, leaving 9 bases between. This CDR3 has 13 residues. DNA of the CDR3: TGTGCCAGCAGTCGTACAGAGAACTATGGCTACACCTTC. Its protein product is CASSRTENYGYTF.

The rearrangement uses TRBV5-4 and TRBJ2-2; the match to TRBD2 covers 7 bases. The CDR3 is 15 amino acids. Per the germline V gene, CDR1 is SGHNT and CDR2 is YYREEE (reference sequence). V was pared by 4 bases and J by 4 bases, with 7 bases of the junction left unmatched. The CDR3 loop reads CASSHGLVGTGELFF. CDR3 nucleotides: TGTGCCAGCAGCCATGGACTAGTCGGCACCGGGGAGCTGTTTTTT.

This clone appeared a single time. The V gene is TRBV10-1, the J gene TRBJ1-1, with D hard to call. CDR1 is WNHNN, CDR2 SYGVQD, per germline (reference sequence). V shed 3 bases and J shed 1 base, with 6 bases lying between them. The CDR3 loop spans 13 amino acids. For the CDR3, the DNA is TGCGCCAGCAGTGAAACAGCGAACACTGAAGCTTTCTTT. It is translated as CASSETANTEAFF.

The V gene is TRBV4-1, the J gene TRBJ1-3; D gene unclear. V lost 0 bases to trimming and J lost 0 bases, with 12 bases between them. Germline lookup yields CDR1 MGHRA and CDR2 YSYEKL. CDR3 length equals 17 residues. DNA of the CDR3: TGCGCCAGCAGCCAAGATCCGGGATGGAGCTCTGGAAACACCATATATTTT. Translation: CASSQDPGWSSGNTIYF.

The chain links TRBV4-1 to TRBJ2-7; D might be TRBD1 (6 bases). Germline CDR1 is MGHRA and CDR2 is YSYEKL. The CDR3 runs to 15 residues. Between the trimmed V and J ends, which lost 5 bases and 3 bases, there was a span of 17 bases. The CDR3 sequence is CASSYDTQGNYEQYV. The CDR3 nucleotides are TGCGCCAGCAGCTACGATACCCAGGGGAACTACGAGCAGTACGTC.

V and J are TRBV12-3 or TRBV12-4 and TRBJ2-5, with TRBD2 as a possible D gene (5 bases). There are 12 residues in the CDR3. V shed 1 base and J shed 7 bases, with 7 bases lying between them. The CDR3 reads CASSLELGTQYF. The CDR3 coding sequence is TGTGCCAGCAGTTTAGAACTAGGGACCCAGTACTTC.

In this sample, this clone turned up once. V and J are TRBV29-1 and TRBJ1-1; TRBD1 is a possible D gene (6 bases). CDR1 is SQVTM and CDR2 is ANQGSEA in the germline V gene. The CDR3 loop spans 12 amino acids. The ends were cut back, 7 bases at V and 3 bases at J, with 12 bases in the middle. The CDR3 DNA reads as TGCAGCGCATACCAGGGGCACACTGAAGCTTTCTTT. It yields the protein CSAYQGHTEAFF.

V and J are TRBV5-1 and TRBJ2-1; no definite D call. Per germline, CDR1 SGHRS and CDR2 YFSETQ. With 0 bases removed from V and 0 bases from J, the gap between germline ends came to 7 bases. This CDR3 has 15 amino acids. The CDR3 DNA sequence: TGCGCCAGCAGCTTGGTTATAGACTCCTACAATGAGCAGTTCTTC. As protein: CASSLVIDSYNEQFF.

The genes are TRBV3-1 (or the pseudogene TRBV3-2) and TRBJ2-3; 8 nucleotides agree with TRBD1. The CDR3 runs to 18 residues. Germline-derived CDR1 and CDR2 are LGHDT and YNNKEL (reference sequence). V shed 1 base, J shed 2 bases, and the junction held 11 bases outside the gene matches. In DNA, the CDR3 is TGTGCCAGCAGCCAAGGAGTTCATCAGGGGGCAGCCACAGATACGCAGTATTTT. Its protein is CASSQGVHQGAATDTQYF.

The chain links TRBV5-1 to TRBJ1-6, with 7 bases identical to TRBD1. Germline CDR1 SGHRS, CDR2 YFSETQ. There are 12 residues in the CDR3. The junction had 9 bases not matched to a gene; V was cut back by 9 bases and J by 12 bases. The CDR3 coding sequence is TGCGCCACAAAAACAGGGGACGGACCCCTCCACTTT. This translates into CATKTGDGPLHF. Full variable domain (missing parts from reference TRBV5-1 and TRBJ1-6): KAGVTQTPRYLIKTRGQQVTLSCSPISGHRSVSWYQQTPGQGLQFLFEYFSETQRNKGNFPGRFSGRQFSNSRSEMNVSTLELGDSALYLCATKTGDGPLHFGNGTRLTVT.